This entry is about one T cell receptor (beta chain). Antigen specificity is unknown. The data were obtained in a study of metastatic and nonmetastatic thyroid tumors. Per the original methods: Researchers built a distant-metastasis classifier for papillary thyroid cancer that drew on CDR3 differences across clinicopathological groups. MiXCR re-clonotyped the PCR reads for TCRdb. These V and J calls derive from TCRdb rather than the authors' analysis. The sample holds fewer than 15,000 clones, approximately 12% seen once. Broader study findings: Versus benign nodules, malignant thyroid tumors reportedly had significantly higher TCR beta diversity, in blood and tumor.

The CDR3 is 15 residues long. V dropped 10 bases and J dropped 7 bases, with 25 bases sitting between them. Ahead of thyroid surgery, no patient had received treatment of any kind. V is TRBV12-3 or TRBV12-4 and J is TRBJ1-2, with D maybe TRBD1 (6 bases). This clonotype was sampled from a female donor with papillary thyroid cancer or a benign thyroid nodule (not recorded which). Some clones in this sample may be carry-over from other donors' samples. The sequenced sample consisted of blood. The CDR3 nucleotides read TGTGCCACCAGGAACCTAACAGGGAGTCCCTTTGGCTACACCTTC. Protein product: CATRNLTGSPFGYTF.